The next 29 T cell receptor beta chains were all read from a single sample in a study of cytomegalovirus exposure and HLA in healthy donors. 60 Vbeta and 13 Jbeta primers were used in PCR. TCRdb's copy holds only in-frame clones and misses some; the assay was immunoSEQ multiplex PCR. The sample has 40,000 to 45,000 clones. Specimen: PBMCs. These receptors were obtained from a woman aged 25-40 years in good health and CMV-seronegative.

The chain joins TRBV29-1 to TRBJ2-1; TRBD2 agrees at 15 bases. The ends lost 7 bases at V and 0 bases at J; junction bases unmatched: 10. Germline CDR1 SQVTM, CDR2 ANQGSEA. This CDR3 is 18 amino acids long. CDR3 DNA sequence: TGCAGCGCCCCGGGACTAGCGGGAGGAATCGGCTCCTACAATGAGCAGTTCTTC. Translating gives CSAPGLAGGIGSYNEQFF.

The V call is TRBV6-5, the J call TRBJ2-7; possibly TRBD1 for D (5 bases). Trimming removed 2 bases from V and 4 bases from J, with 15 bases in between. Germline lookup yields CDR1 MNHEY and CDR2 SVGAGI. The CDR3 extends over 15 amino acids. This CDR3 reads CASSYGWGRPYEQYF. CDR3 sequence (DNA): TGTGCCAGCAGTTACGGGTGGGGCAGACCTTACGAGCAGTACTTC.

V and J are TRBV25-1 and TRBJ1-3; D is uncertain. Germline V gene data show CDR1 as MGHDK and CDR2 as SYGVNS. The length of the CDR3 is 12 residues. V was clipped by 0 bases and J by 7 bases, with 4 bases between them. The CDR3 DNA reads as TGTGCCAGCAGTGAATACGGGAACACCATATATTTT. It codes for CASSEYGNTIYF.

The chain links TRBV4-1 to TRBJ1-5, with D hard to call. This CDR3 has 16 amino acids. Germline assignment: CDR1 MGHRA and CDR2 YSYEKL. With 1 base removed from V and 2 bases from J, the gap between germline ends came to 12 bases. The CDR3 DNA reads TGCGCCAGCAGCCAAGGCGACACCCCTGGCAATCAGCCCCAGCATTTT. This sequence encodes CASSQGDTPGNQPQHF.

The chain uses TRBV19 and TRBJ2-3; 9 bases match TRBD2. Germline loops: CDR1 LNHDA, CDR2 SQIVND (reference sequence). There are 13 residues in the CDR3. V lost 4 bases and J lost 6; bases outside the gene matches: 2. Here the CDR3 reads CASSTSGTDTQYF. DNA of the CDR3: TGTGCCAGTAGTACTAGCGGGACGGATACGCAGTATTTT.

This chain joins TRBV7-6 and TRBJ2-3; 10 nucleotides line up with TRBD2. This CDR3 is built from 16 residues. Germline V gene lookup returns CDR1 SGHVS and CDR2 FNYEAQ. V lost 6 bases, J lost 2 bases, and 8 bases stayed unmatched. CDR3 sequence reads: CASSNRAGGITDTQYF. DNA of the CDR3: TGTGCCAGCAGTAACCGAGCGGGAGGGATCACAGATACGCAGTATTTT.

The J gene is TRBJ2-1, the V gene TRBV18, with 7 nucleotides matching TRBD1. The germline CDR1 and CDR2 sequences are KGHSH and LQKENI. CDR3 length: 14 amino acids. V lost 1 base to trimming and J lost 7 bases; unmatched junction nucleotides: 4. The CDR3 coding sequence is TGTGCCAGCTCACCACAGGGGGCGCAGAATGAGCAGTTCTTC. It yields the protein CASSPQGAQNEQFF.

The gene calls are TRBV7-9 and TRBJ2-3; no definite D call. The V gene lost 6 bases and the J gene lost 1 base, with 14 bases spanning the gap. Germline V gene data show CDR1 as SEHNR and CDR2 as FQNEAQ (reference sequence). The CDR3 has 15 residues. In DNA, the CDR3 is TGTGCCAGCAGTTCTAACACTATTCGCACAGATACGCAGTATTTT. Its translation: CASSSNTIRTDTQYF. Together with reference TRBV7-9 and TRBJ2-3, the CDR3 gives the full variable domain: DTGVSQNPRHKITKRGQNVTFRCDPISEHNRLYWYRQTLGQGPEFLTYFQNEAQLEKSRLLSDRFSAERPKGSFSTLEIQRTEQGDSAMYLCASSSNTIRTDTQYFGPGTRLTVL.

The CDR3 DNA reads TGCAGCGTTGAGTTTTATGTGGGGGCCGGGAACACTGAAGCTTTCTTT. Its translation is CSVEFYVGAGNTEAFF. The rearrangement links TRBV29-1 to TRBJ1-1; possibly TRBD1 for D (6 bases). CDR1 SQVTM and CDR2 ANQGSEA come from the germline V gene. Trimming removed 3 bases at V and 1 base at J, with 18 bases between. The CDR3 has 16 residues.

This chain connects TRBV4-1 to TRBJ1-2; D is perhaps TRBD1 (5 bases). Germline V gives CDR1 MGHRA, CDR2 YSYEKL. Trimming left V 1 base short and J 0 bases short, with 6 bases between. This CDR3 comprises 14 residues. CDR3 amino acids: CASSQGQTNYGYTF. The CDR3 region has the DNA TGCGCCAGCAGCCAAGGACAGACTAACTATGGCTACACCTTC.

The chain uses TRBV29-1 and TRBJ2-1; 8 nucleotides line up with TRBD1. The germline V gene has CDR1 SQVTM and CDR2 ANQGSEA. V lost 6 bases and J lost 6; bases outside the gene matches: 1. The CDR3 covers 11 residues. Written as DNA, the CDR3 is TGCAGCGTACAGGGGGTCAATGAGCAGTTCTTC. Encoded protein: CSVQGVNEQFF.

The CDR3 DNA is TGTGCCAGCAGCTTCGACCTAGCGGGAGGGCCCTACGAGCAGTACTTC. Encoded protein: CASSFDLAGGPYEQYF. The rearrangement links TRBV11-3 to TRBJ2-7; 12 bases are a match to TRBD2. J gave up 2 bases and V 3 bases, and 5 bases lay outside the gene matches. The CDR3 extends over 16 amino acids. Germline-derived CDR1 and CDR2 are SGHNT and YENEEA.

The chain has TRBV7-9 and TRBJ2-3; 7 bases align to TRBD2. CDR1 and CDR2 (germline): SEHNR, FQNEAQ (reference sequence). Trimming at V came to 5 bases and at J to 0 bases, leaving 5 bases not matched to a gene. CDR3 length: 15 residues. Here the CDR3 DNA reads TGTGCCAGCAGCCGGGGAGGGCCTAGCACAGATACGCAGTATTTT. Amino acids: CASSRGGPSTDTQYF.

This chain links TRBV5-1 with TRBJ1-1, with D possibly matching TRBD1 (5 bases). V was cut by 5 bases and J by 6 bases, with 14 bases left in between. Germline V lookup: CDR1 SGHRS, CDR2 YFSETQ. This CDR3 is 13 amino acids long. The CDR3: CASSLEAGAEAFF. DNA for the CDR3: TGCGCCAGCAGTCTGGAGGCGGGGGCTGAAGCTTTCTTT.

The chain has TRBV5-1 and TRBJ1-3, with a tentative D call TRBD1 (6 bases). Trimming stripped 0 bases from V and 0 bases from J, with 7 bases between. The germline gives CDR1 SGHRS, CDR2 YFSETQ. The CDR3 contains 15 residues. As DNA, the CDR3 is TGCGCCAGCAGCTTGGACAGGGTCTCTGGAAACACCATATATTTT. This codes for CASSLDRVSGNTIYF.

The genes are TRBV19 and TRBJ1-5; a weak D match, TRBD1 (6 bases). CDR1 and CDR2 from the germline V gene are LNHDA and SQIVND (reference sequence). The length of the CDR3 is 16 residues. Between the trimmed V and J ends, which lost 3 bases and 5 bases, there was a span of 17 bases. In DNA, the CDR3 is TGTGCCAGTAGTATGAACAGGGCGCTGATCGATCAGCCCCAGCATTTT. This encodes CASSMNRALIDQPQHF.

The J gene is TRBJ1-1, the V gene TRBV28, with 11 positions matching TRBD1. The CDR3 totals 12 residues. The V gene end was trimmed by 8 bases and the J gene end by 7 bases; junction bases not matched to a gene: 3. CDR1 is MDHEN, CDR2 SYDVKM, per germline. CDR3 DNA sequence: TGTGCCAGCCTGGGGACAGGGGGTGAAGCTTTCTTT. It specifies CASLGTGGEAFF.

The V gene is TRBV6-5, the J gene TRBJ2-3; the D gene is possibly TRBD2 (6 bases). The CDR3 loop spans 13 amino acids. Trimming pared 8 bases from V and 0 bases from J, leaving 9 bases between. CDR1 is MNHEY and CDR2 is SVGAGI in the germline V gene. The CDR3 spells CASGRTSTDTQYF. The CDR3 DNA follows: TGTGCCAGCGGGAGGACTAGCACAGATACGCAGTATTTT.

To note about this clone: Other DNA sequences from this sample encode an identical CDR3 as well. This rearrangement joins TRBV30 to TRBJ1-1; D unresolved. The length of the CDR3 is 13 residues. V was pared by 5 bases and J by 8 bases, with 18 bases between. Germline CDR1 is GTSNPN and CDR2 is SVGIG (reference sequence). The CDR3 nucleotides are TGTGCCTGGGCCATAGAGCCCGCTCGGGAAGCTTTCTTT. Its translation is CAWAIEPAREAFF.

The chain employs TRBV11-3 and TRBJ1-2; a possible D gene is TRBD1 (6 bases). Trimming stripped 5 bases from V and 6 bases from J, with 22 bases between. This CDR3 is built from 16 residues. CDR1 and CDR2 (germline): SGHNT, YENEEA. The CDR3 bases are TGTGCCAGCAGCAATACTGGGGGCAGTAAGTTGGATGGCTACACCTTC. The encoded protein is CASSNTGGSKLDGYTF.

The chain joins TRBV12-1 to TRBJ2-7; the tabulated D call, TRBD2, remains unverified against the DNA. TRBV12-1 is annotated as a pseudogene. CDR3 length: 16 residues. CDR3 amino acids: CASSGPSEGIGYEQYF. For the CDR3, the DNA is TGTGCCAGCAGCGGTCCCTCCGAGGGAATCGGGTACGAGCAGTACTTC.

The rearrangement links TRBV25-1 to TRBJ1-2, with D tentatively TRBD1 (5 bases). The CDR3 is made up of 13 amino acids. Between the trimmed V and J ends, which lost 4 bases and 4 bases, there was a span of 10 bases. The germline CDR1 and CDR2 sequences are MGHDK and SYGVNS. CDR3: CASSGGPPYGYTF. As DNA, the CDR3 is TGTGCCAGCAGTGGGGGCCCCCCCTATGGCTACACCTTC.

J is TRBJ2-7 and V is TRBV4-1; 8 nucleotides line up with TRBD2. This CDR3 comprises 13 residues. CDR1 and CDR2 from the germline V gene are MGHRA and YSYEKL. Trimming at V came to 1 base and at J to 7 bases, leaving 3 bases not matched to a gene. CDR3 amino acids: CASSQGREGEQYF. CDR3 nucleotide sequence: TGCGCCAGCAGCCAAGGACGGGAGGGGGAGCAGTACTTC.

The CDR3 DNA reads TGCGCCAGCAGCCCTTCTAGCGGGTCCACAGATACGCAGTATTTT. As protein: CASSPSSGSTDTQYF. This rearrangement joins TRBV4-1 to TRBJ2-3; TRBD2 matches at 8 bases. V dropped 4 bases and J dropped 2; count of bases not matched to a gene: 5. Germline V CDR1 and CDR2: MGHRA, YSYEKL. The CDR3 has 15 residues.

The J gene is TRBJ1-2, the V gene TRBV5-1; D gene uncertain. The CDR3 loop spans 15 amino acids. Per germline, CDR1 SGHRS and CDR2 YFSETQ. V was shortened by 1 base and J by 8 bases, with 18 bases between the two germline ends. This CDR3 is CASSLSSGGQDGYTF. The CDR3, as DNA: TGCGCCAGCAGCTTGAGTAGTGGCGGGCAGGACGGCTACACCTTC.

This rearrangement joins TRBV4-2 to TRBJ2-2, with 7 bases identical to TRBD2. CDR1 is LGHNA, CDR2 YNFKEQ, per germline. CDR3 size: 15 residues. The J segment lost 3 bases and the V segment lost 4 bases, leaving 5 bases of the junction unmatched. CDR3 DNA: TGTGCCAGCAGCCCACCTAGCGGAGACACCGGGGAGCTGTTTTTT. This translates into CASSPPSGDTGELFF.

This chain uses TRBV30 with TRBJ2-7; no clear D. The CDR3 spans 13 residues. The V gene lost 2 bases and the J gene lost 2 bases, with 10 bases spanning the gap. CDR1 and CDR2 (germline): GTSNPN, SVGIG (reference sequence). In DNA form, the CDR3 reads TGTGCCTGGAGTCATACAGTTACCTACGAGCAGTACTTC. Encoded protein: CAWSHTVTYEQYF.

The V call is TRBV4-3, the J call TRBJ1-2, with 12 bases fitting TRBD1. V gave up 0 bases and J gave up 1 base; unmatched junction bases: 3. Looked up from germline, CDR1 is LGHNA and CDR2 is YSLEER. The CDR3 runs to 17 residues. The CDR3 bases are TGCGCCAGCAGCCAAGATGGGACAGGGGGCAATAACTATGGCTACACCTTC. As protein: CASSQDGTGGNNYGYTF.

The V gene is TRBV4-2, the J gene TRBJ2-7; D gene uncertain. Germline CDR1 reads LGHNA; CDR2 reads YNFKEQ. The V and J ends lost 0 bases and 4 bases respectively, with 16 bases between them. The CDR3 loop spans 16 amino acids. This CDR3 reads CASSQDLGSASYEQYF. For the CDR3, the DNA is TGTGCCAGCAGCCAAGATCTTGGCAGTGCCTCTTACGAGCAGTACTTC.